One sample yielded the 18 T cell receptor beta chains listed below, sequenced in a study of CD8 T cells in ankylosing spondylitis. Their antigens are not known. Findings and limits, study-wide: A TCR beta motif made of 7 to 9 highly homologous variants seemed typical of ankylosing spondylitis blood.

In TCRdb, the 5' RACE reads were re-called with MiXCR into one record per CDR3 protein. This sample has over 200,000 distinct CDR3 sequences, with approximately 16% found just once. Source material: blood, either unsorted or a sorted T cell fraction (not recorded which). These receptors were collected from a male donor with ankylosing spondylitis.

This chain's CDR3 is CASGPQGTTYEQYF. For the CDR3, the DNA is TGTGCTAGTGGTCCACAGGGGACCACCTACGAGCAGTACTTC. The genes are TRBV12-5 and TRBJ2-7; 7 bases are a match to TRBD1. There are 14 residues in the CDR3. Unmatched junction bases numbered 6, after V lost 5 bases and J lost 2 bases. Germline V gene lookup returns CDR1 LGHNT and CDR2 FRNRAP.

This clonotype was recorded at least ten times. The chain recombines TRBV18 with TRBJ2-7; D is undetermined. CDR3 length equals 15 residues. V was trimmed by 4 bases and J by 3 bases, leaving 16 bases between them. Germline V lookup: CDR1 KGHSH, CDR2 LQKENI. The CDR3 is CASSRLVGYVYEQYF. The CDR3 bases are TGTGCCAGCTCACGGTTGGTGGGATATGTCTACGAGCAGTACTTC.

J is TRBJ2-4 and V is TRBV6-1; maybe TRBD2 (7 bases). The CDR3 length is 16 residues. Germline assignment: CDR1 MNHNS and CDR2 SASEGT. V was shortened by 6 bases and J by 0 bases, with 15 bases between the two germline ends. The CDR3 DNA is TGTGCCAGCAGCGGGGGGCTACTACTAGCCAAAAACATTCAGTACTTC. Translating it yields CASSGGLLLAKNIQYF.

The chain is built from TRBV19 and TRBJ2-7, with 11 positions matching TRBD1. The CDR3 runs to 14 residues. Germline-derived CDR1 and CDR2 are LNHDA and SQIVND (reference sequence). J was trimmed by 6 bases and V by 8 bases; bases with no gene match: 9. This chain's CDR3 is CASAAGTGGIEQYF. CDR3 DNA sequence: TGTGCCAGTGCCGCCGGGACAGGGGGAATCGAGCAGTACTTC.

The chain has TRBV10-3 and TRBJ1-2, with TRBD1 identical over 7 bases. The CDR3 contains 12 residues. Trimming took 7 bases from V and 10 from J; bases not matched to a gene: 9. CDR1 ENHRY and CDR2 SYGVKD come from the germline V gene. CDR3 DNA sequence: TGTGCCATCACCAAAGGCGGGACAGACTACACCTTC. This codes for CAITKGGTDYTF.

The rearrangement joins TRBV27 to TRBJ2-7, with TRBD1 as a possible D gene (6 bases). V was clipped by 5 bases and J by 5 bases, with 16 bases between them. The CDR3 runs to 14 residues. The germline gives CDR1 MNHEY, CDR2 SMNVEV (reference sequence). CDR3 loop: CASSTLRGSDEQYF. CDR3 bases: TGTGCCAGCAGTACATTAAGGGGGTCGGACGAGCAGTACTTC.

This clonotype was picked up a small number of times. The rearrangement uses TRBV7-9 and TRBJ2-7; D unresolved. V shed 1 base and J shed 4 bases, with 5 bases lying between them. Germline assignment: CDR1 SEHNR and CDR2 FQNEAQ (reference sequence). This CDR3 comprises 12 residues. In DNA form, the CDR3 reads TGTGCCAGCAGCTTAGTCGATTACGAGCAGTACTTC. As protein: CASSLVDYEQYF.

This clonotype was observed at least ten times. The V call is TRBV6-5, the J call TRBJ1-2; 8 bases are a match to TRBD1. The CDR3 spans 15 residues. V lost 2 bases, J lost 6 bases, and 8 bases stayed unmatched. CDR1 is MNHEY and CDR2 is SVGAGI in the germline V gene. The CDR3 spells CASSYTGQGMNGYTF. The DNA of the CDR3 is TGTGCCAGCAGTTACACAGGACAGGGAATGAATGGCTACACCTTC.

V is TRBV11-1 and J is TRBJ1-6; TRBD1 might be the D (6 bases). V was cut by 1 base and J by 2 bases, with 15 bases left in between. Germline values: CDR1 SGHAT, CDR2 FQDESV (reference sequence). The CDR3 spans 18 residues. The CDR3 DNA reads as TGTGCCAGCAGCTTAGAGCCACAGGGCAGTACCTATAATTCACCCCTCCACTTT. Translated, it gives CASSLEPQGSTYNSPLHF.

With respect to this clonotype: The junction differs from germline at one of its ends, possibly a read error. V is TRBV6-1 and J is TRBJ2-7; 7 bases are a match to TRBD1. Germline V gene sequence: CDR1 MNHNS, CDR2 SASEGT. The CDR3 is 15 amino acids. The CDR3 protein is CASREGQDLSYEQYF. CDR3 nucleotide sequence: TGTGCCAGCAGAGAAGGACAGGACCTCTCCTACGAGCAGTACTTC.

The chain has TRBV27 and TRBJ2-7, with 13 bases fitting TRBD2. Germline V lookup: CDR1 MNHEY, CDR2 SMNVEV (reference sequence). The CDR3 contains 17 residues. V shed 3 bases and J 2 bases; nucleotides not matched to a gene: 7. The CDR3: CASSLSGLAGTAYEQYF. The CDR3 nucleotides are TGTGCCAGCAGTTTGTCGGGACTAGCGGGGACCGCCTACGAGCAGTACTTC.

This clonotype was counted ten times or more. V gene TRBV12-5 combines with J gene TRBJ2-1; 7 bases line up with TRBD2. Per the germline V gene, CDR1 is LGHNT and CDR2 is FRNRAP. The CDR3 length is 16 residues. Losses at the gene ends were 5 bases for V and 3 bases for J; bases not matched to a gene: 10. This chain's CDR3 is CASGGSERGDYNEQFF. In nucleotides, the CDR3 is TGTGCTAGTGGTGGAAGCGAGCGGGGTGACTACAATGAGCAGTTCTTC.

At least ten counts were recorded for this clonotype. The chain employs TRBV11-2 and TRBJ1-3, with 8 positions matching TRBD1. The V gene end was trimmed by 4 bases and the J gene end by 8 bases; junction bases not matched to a gene: 7. Germline V gene sequence: CDR1 SGHAT, CDR2 FQNNGV. The CDR3 has 14 amino acids. The CDR3 protein is CASSSRQGFYTIYF. CDR3 DNA: TGTGCCAGCAGCTCCCGACAGGGGTTTTACACCATATATTTT.

V is TRBV27 and J is TRBJ2-3; D remains unclear. The CDR3 is 14 residues long. V lost 6 bases and J lost 4, with 14 bases in between. Germline CDR1 and CDR2: MNHEY and SMNVEV (reference sequence). The chain's CDR3 is CASSPALIPDTQYF. The CDR3 DNA reads as TGTGCCAGCAGCCCTGCCCTGATACCAGATACGCAGTATTTT.

This clonotype turned up a few times. V is TRBV20-1 and J is TRBJ2-3, with 8 bases fitting TRBD1. Germline V CDR1 and CDR2: DFQATT, SNEGSKA (reference sequence). CDR3 length: 15 amino acids. Trimming cost V 6 bases and J 2 bases; bases outside gene matches: 10. CDR3 loop: CSAISTGGPTDTQYF. The CDR3 DNA reads TGCAGTGCCATTAGTACAGGGGGACCCACAGATACGCAGTATTTT.

The rearrangement joins TRBV27 to TRBJ2-1, with a tentative D call TRBD2 (5 bases). Germline V gene lookup returns CDR1 MNHEY and CDR2 SMNVEV (reference sequence). The CDR3 extends over 14 amino acids. Trimming cost V 5 bases and J 4 bases, with 12 bases left between them. In DNA, the CDR3 is TGTGCCAGCAGTCTAGCAGTCGATTACAATGAGCAGTTCTTC. As protein: CASSLAVDYNEQFF.

The gene calls are TRBV12-3 or TRBV12-4 and TRBJ1-1; D is possibly TRBD1 (5 bases). The CDR3 runs 14 residues. The germline V and J ends were trimmed by 3 bases and 4 bases, with 12 bases remaining between them. CDR3: CASSFVGGGTEAFF. DNA of the CDR3: TGTGCCAGCAGTTTTGTGGGGGGGGGCACTGAAGCTTTCTTT.

The rearrangement joins TRBV24-1 to TRBJ2-1; TRBD2 might be the D (6 bases). V was trimmed by 0 bases and J by 7 bases, leaving 9 bases between them. Germline V gene data show CDR1 as KGHDR and CDR2 as SFDVKD. This CDR3 is 14 amino acids long. The CDR3 here is CATSDLDRGNEQFF. The CDR3 bases are TGTGCCACCAGTGATTTGGATCGGGGGAATGAGCAGTTCTTC.